A single T cell receptor beta chain is shown here with its context. Its cognate antigen is unknown. 60 Vbeta and 13 Jbeta primers were used in PCR. Generated by immunoSEQ multiplex PCR, the TCRdb table keeps only in-frame clones and is missing some. Among around 200,000 clones, 79% were seen once, and the ten largest hold under 4.5%. The record originates from a study of cytomegalovirus exposure and HLA in healthy donors. Findings of the study overall: Reportedly, TCR beta sequences accurately predicted HLA-A and HLA-B alleles in most subjects.

The CDR3 is made up of 14 amino acids. Trimming cost V 0 bases and J 7 bases, with 11 bases left between them. Germline loops: CDR1 SGHRS, CDR2 YFSETQ. The rearrangement joins TRBV5-1 to TRBJ1-5; D possibly corresponds to TRBD1 (5 bases). The TCR originated in a woman in her twenties or thirties in good health and CMV-seropositive. Sequenced: PBMCs. This chain's CDR3 is CASSLEGGTQPQHF. The CDR3 DNA sequence: TGCGCCAGCAGCTTGGAGGGAGGGACCCAGCCCCAGCATTTT.